Below, 23 T cell receptor beta chains from the same sample are listed, as sequenced in a study of T cells in Graves' hyperthyroidism and ophthalmopathy. RNA transcripts were the template for amplifying TCR beta CDR3 regions. In the first-round RT-PCR of the TCR CDR3, the HTBI primer set was used. TCRdb independently ran MiXCR on the multiplex PCR reads; one entry per CDR3 protein. Here the sample spans 550,000 to 800,000 distinct CDR3 sequences, roughly 17% being singletons. The sequenced sample consisted of blood. The receptors here all came from a man between 45 and 60 years old with Graves' hyperthyroidism.

This clonotype occurred a few times. This chain links TRBV30 with TRBJ1-5; D remains unclear. CDR1 is GTSNPN, CDR2 SVGIG, per germline (reference sequence). The V and J ends lost 2 bases and 3 bases respectively, with 8 bases between them. The CDR3 is made up of 13 amino acids. The CDR3 protein is CAWSFAVNQPQHF. The CDR3 DNA reads TGTGCCTGGAGTTTTGCGGTCAATCAGCCCCAGCATTTT.

This clonotype was picked up a small number of times. The CDR3 loop reads CASRNVGTGGPLNTGELFF. CDR3 DNA: TGTGCCAGCAGGAACGTCGGGACAGGGGGCCCCCTGAACACCGGGGAGCTGTTTTTT. V usage is TRBV6-1 and J usage is TRBJ2-2; TRBD1 agrees at 12 bases. The germline V gene has CDR1 MNHNS and CDR2 SASEGT. With 6 bases clipped from V and 1 base from J, the junction kept 12 bases outside the gene matches. This CDR3 is built from 19 residues.

This clonotype was counted only a few times. The chain carries TRBV3-2 and TRBJ2-6; no DNA check was done on the table's D call, TRBD1. TRBV3-2 is reported as a pseudogene. There are 19 residues in the CDR3. CDR3 amino acids: CASSQRGTGPYSGANVLTF. The DNA of the CDR3 is TGTGCCAGCAGCCAGAGAGGGACAGGACCGTACTCTGGGGCCAACGTCCTGACTTTC.

The rearrangement links TRBV20-1 to TRBJ2-3; D unresolved. V gave up 5 bases and J gave up 6 bases, with 9 bases separating them. The germline V gene has CDR1 DFQATT and CDR2 SNEGSKA (reference sequence). The CDR3 is made up of 11 amino acids. The CDR3, as DNA: TGCAGTGCTCATTCCCGGGATACGCAGTATTTT. It specifies CSAHSRDTQYF.

In this sample, this clonotype turned up many times. V is TRBV20-1 and J is TRBJ2-1; a weak D match, TRBD2 (6 bases). CDR3 size: 17 residues. Trimming pared 1 base from V and 0 bases from J, leaving 16 bases between. The germline V gene encodes CDR1 DFQATT and CDR2 SNEGSKA (reference sequence). This CDR3 is CSARVPLATSSYNEQFF. CDR3 in DNA: TGCAGTGCTAGAGTCCCTCTAGCGACGAGCTCCTACAATGAGCAGTTCTTC.

The sample holds many counts of this clonotype. This rearrangement joins TRBV11-2 to TRBJ2-7; D unresolved. The CDR3 sequence is 14 residues long. CDR1 is SGHAT, CDR2 FQNNGV, per germline. The V and J ends lost 5 bases and 0 bases respectively, with 11 bases between them. CDR3 coding DNA: TGTGCCAGCAGCCCGAGCCGGAGCTCCTACGAGCAGTACTTC. This translates into CASSPSRSSYEQYF.

This clonotype was recorded a few times. V usage is TRBV6-5 and J usage is TRBJ2-5; no firm D call. V lost 2 bases, J lost 2 bases, and 12 bases lay in between. This CDR3 has 15 amino acids. CDR1 and CDR2 from the germline V gene are MNHEY and SVGAGI. Written as DNA, the CDR3 is TGTGCCAGCAGTTACGACGAGGACCATCAAGAGACCCAGTACTTC. Amino acids: CASSYDEDHQETQYF.

The rearrangement uses TRBV7-6 and TRBJ1-1; D is uncertain. Germline assignment: CDR1 SGHVS and CDR2 FNYEAQ. Trimming pared 5 bases from V and 6 bases from J, leaving 10 bases between. The CDR3 totals 12 residues. This CDR3 reads CASSTRESEAFF. For the CDR3, the DNA is TGTGCCAGCAGCACAAGGGAGTCTGAAGCTTTCTTT.

This clonotype has ten or more counts. The chain joins TRBV7-3 to TRBJ2-2, with 8 nucleotides matching TRBD1. Germline lookup yields CDR1 SGHTA and CDR2 FQGTGA. After removal of 5 bases from V and 4 bases from J, the junction contained 6 bases not matched to a gene. The CDR3 consists of 15 residues. The chain's CDR3 is CASSLTGDLTGELFF. For the CDR3, the DNA is TGTGCCAGCAGCCTGACAGGGGACCTCACCGGGGAGCTGTTTTTT.

At least ten counts were recorded for this clonotype. The V and J genes are TRBV29-1 and TRBJ2-5; D could derive from TRBD1 or TRBD2 (5 bases each). The CDR3 contains 14 residues. The germline V and J ends were trimmed by 7 bases and 5 bases, with 20 bases remaining between them. Germline V gene data show CDR1 as SQVTM and CDR2 as ANQGSEA. CDR3 coding DNA: TGCAGCGCCCACCCGATCGGAGAGGGGGAGACCCAGTACTTC. This translates into CSAHPIGEGETQYF.

This clonotype occurred many times. V gene TRBV20-1 combines with J gene TRBJ2-7, with 8 bases aligning to TRBD2. Trimming removed 4 bases from V and 7 bases from J; junction bases left unmatched: 15. CDR1 and CDR2 from the germline V gene are DFQATT and SNEGSKA (reference sequence). The CDR3 covers 15 residues. CDR3 DNA: TGCAGTGCTATGCGGGGTGGTAGCGGGATTCGGGAGCAGTACTTC. This gives the protein CSAMRGGSGIREQYF.

This clonotype has at least ten counts. This CDR3 reads CASSLVRPGVGETQYF. In DNA, the CDR3 is TGCGCCAGCAGCTTGGTTAGGCCGGGGGTTGGTGAGACCCAGTACTTC. The J gene is TRBJ2-5, the V gene TRBV5-1, with TRBD2 as a possible D gene (6 bases). Trimming removed 0 bases from V and 5 bases from J, with 17 bases in between. Germline assignment: CDR1 SGHRS and CDR2 YFSETQ. The CDR3 spans 16 residues.

Ten or more counts support this clonotype. The chain joins TRBV5-6 to TRBJ2-3; TRBD2 agrees at 9 bases. Losses at the gene ends were 4 bases for V and 4 bases for J; bases not matched to a gene: 7. CDR1 is SGHDT and CDR2 is YYEEEE in the germline V gene. This CDR3 region has 15 residues. CDR3 DNA: TGTGCCAGCAGCGATAGCGGGAGTGGAGCAGATACGCAGTATTTT. Residues: CASSDSGSGADTQYF.

The sample holds many counts of this clonotype. The gene calls are TRBV2 and TRBJ2-7; the D gene is possibly TRBD2 (6 bases). CDR1 is SNHLY, CDR2 FYNNEI, per germline. CDR3 size: 11 residues. The V end lost 0 bases, the J end lost 9 bases, and 6 bases lay between the germline ends. CDR3 bases: TGTGCCAGCAGTGAAGCGGGGGGGCAGTACTTC. Translated: CASSEAGGQYF.

This clonotype was seen a handful of times. CDR3 residues: CAWSMNYGYTF. For the CDR3, the DNA is TGTGCCTGGAGTATGAACTATGGCTACACCTTC. This chain connects TRBV30 to TRBJ1-2, with D unresolved. The V and J ends lost 2 bases and 2 bases respectively, with 3 bases between them. The CDR3 runs to 11 residues. The germline V gene encodes CDR1 GTSNPN and CDR2 SVGIG (reference sequence).

This clonotype was seen repeatedly, ten times or more. The rearrangement uses TRBV15 and TRBJ2-7; 7 positions agree with TRBD1. CDR3 length: 17 amino acids. The germline CDR1 and CDR2 sequences are LNHNV and YYDKDF (reference sequence). J was trimmed by 3 bases and V by 1 base; bases with no gene match: 12. The CDR3 loop is CATSRAPGQPTGYEQYF. The CDR3 DNA sequence: TGTGCCACCAGCAGAGCCCCGGGACAGCCTACTGGCTACGAGCAGTACTTC.

This clonotype was seen a handful of times. The chain's CDR3 is CASTGTSHYGYTF. In nucleotides, the CDR3 is TGTGCCAGCACAGGGACTTCTCACTATGGCTACACCTTC. This rearrangement joins TRBV7-9 to TRBJ1-2, with D possibly TRBD1 on 5 matching bases. CDR3 length equals 13 residues. V was shortened by 7 bases and J by 3 bases, with 12 bases between the two germline ends. Germline lookup yields CDR1 SEHNR and CDR2 FQNEAQ (reference sequence).

This clonotype appeared many times. This chain joins TRBV12-3 or TRBV12-4 and TRBJ2-5; D is ambiguous. CDR3 size: 14 residues. The V and J ends lost 1 base and 5 bases respectively, with 11 bases between them. This chain's CDR3 is CASSLGDSKETQYF. CDR3 sequence (DNA): TGTGCCAGCAGTTTAGGTGATAGCAAGGAGACCCAGTACTTC.

This clonotype has just a few counts. The chain combines TRBV9 with TRBJ2-6; TRBD2 matches at 7 bases. CDR1 and CDR2 (germline): SGDLS, YYNGEE. The CDR3 has 18 residues. Unmatched junction bases numbered 6, after V lost 0 bases and J lost 0 bases. In nucleotides, the CDR3 is TGTGCCAGCAGCGTAGGCCCAGCGGGGTTCTCTGGGGCCAACGTCCTGACTTTC. It translates to CASSVGPAGFSGANVLTF.

This rearrangement joins TRBV5-1 to TRBJ2-7; unclear D gene. This CDR3 contains 10 residues. V was clipped by 5 bases and J by 6 bases, with 6 bases between them. Germline V gives CDR1 SGHRS, CDR2 YFSETQ. Here the CDR3 reads CASSSREQYF. Here the CDR3 DNA reads TGCGCCAGCAGTAGCCGCGAGCAGTACTTC.

The rearrangement links TRBV30 to TRBJ2-7, with D perhaps TRBD1 (6 bases). This CDR3 is 14 amino acids long. Germline V gene sequence: CDR1 GTSNPN, CDR2 SVGIG (reference sequence). Trimming pared 2 bases from V and 4 bases from J, leaving 15 bases between. The CDR3 DNA follows: TGTGCCTGGAGTCGAGCTGGGGGCCGGTACGAGCAGTACTTC. This translates into CAWSRAGGRYEQYF.

This clonotype was seen repeatedly, ten times or more. The chain couples TRBV10-1 to TRBJ2-1, with D uncertain. V gave up 5 bases and J gave up 0 bases, with 11 bases separating them. This CDR3 spans 15 amino acids. Germline CDR1 reads WNHNN; CDR2 reads SYGVQD (reference sequence). CDR3 DNA sequence: TGCGCCAGCAGTAAAAATTGGGCCTCCTACAATGAGCAGTTCTTC. Amino acid sequence: CASSKNWASYNEQFF.

This clonotype was seen many times. The chain has TRBV10-3 and TRBJ2-1; tentatively, D is TRBD1 or TRBD2 (5 bases each). V gave up 2 bases and J gave up 4 bases, with 9 bases separating them. Germline lookup yields CDR1 ENHRY and CDR2 SYGVKD. This CDR3 is 14 amino acids long. The CDR3 sequence: CAISERWGYNEQFF. CDR3 nucleotides: TGTGCCATCAGTGAGCGTTGGGGGTACAATGAGCAGTTCTTC.